This T cell receptor beta chain was profiled in a study of vaccination and CD4 T cells after COVID-19. Turning to the study itself: Convalescent donors: six male, four female; seven Caucasian, two Asian, one multiracial, two Hispanic.

The treatment was: 10-day PBMC culture with coronavirus spike peptide pools or control peptides (ViraFEST assay). Days 3 and 7 saw half the medium swapped for fresh IL-2 medium. The Oncomine TCR Beta short-read assay was what sequenced the DNA obtained from cultured CD4+ T cells. TCRdb reanalysed the PCR reads using MiXCR and keeps one entry per CDR3 protein. The sample holds approximately 13,000 distinct CDR3 sequences, 40% to 60% seen once. This clonotype was recorded only once. The antigen is undetermined. The junction does not match germline at one end; this may be a read error. This CDR3 contains 15 residues. CDR1 and CDR2 (germline): MNHNS, SASEGT.

The TCR was taken from a human donor who had recovered from COVID-19. V is TRBV6-1 and J is TRBJ1-2; D not resolved. What was sequenced was CD4+ T cells from blood, cultured in vitro. CDR3 in amino acids: CASSPREDRSDGNTF. For the CDR3, the DNA is TGTGCCAGCAGTCCCCGAGAGGATAGAAGCGATGGCAACACCTTC.